This T cell receptor beta chain was recovered during a study of T cell responses to AZD1222 COVID-19 vaccine. Data came from immunoSEQ multiplex PCR; TCRdb stores just in-frame clones and leaves some out. The sample lists about 120,000 clones, 86% seen once, with 17% in the top ten. CDR3 size: 11 residues. CDR1 and CDR2 (germline): DFQATT, SNEGSKA (reference sequence). The V segment lost 6 bases and the J segment 6 bases; nucleotides outside the gene matches: 3. Study-level points and caveats: Among AZD1222 vaccinees, only 5 to 7 were seropositive at baseline.

To note about this clone: No antigen is known for it.

This clonotype was sampled from an adult who received the AZD1222 COVID-19 vaccine. The sequencing used peripheral blood, collected 28 days after the second AZD1222 dose. V usage is TRBV20-1 and J usage is TRBJ2-5, with 8 bases aligning to TRBD2. CDR3 region: CSASGGQTQYF. DNA for the CDR3: TGCAGTGCCTCGGGGGGGCAGACCCAGTACTTC.